The T cell receptor (beta chain) described here comes from a study of cytomegalovirus exposure and HLA in healthy donors. Looking at the study overall: A subsequent analysis stated that the 120 or so validation repertoires were run on the same platform as the roughly 700 first-cohort repertoires. Study results and caveats: According to a subsequent analysis, TCR clusters identified in the first cohort showed a tendency to co-occur across the 110 or so validation repertoires.

V lost 3 bases to trimming and J lost 0 bases, with 12 bases between them. This CDR3 is built from 17 residues. Germline V gene sequence: CDR1 MGHDK, CDR2 SYGVNS. This clone was seen only once. Its antigen is currently unknown. Some clones are missing from TCRdb's copy, which holds only in-frame ones; the method was immunoSEQ multiplex PCR. The sample holds roughly 330,000 clones; about nine tenths are singletons and the top ten take approximately 1.2%. The donors were members of the 120-subject validation cohort (separate from the approximately 670-subject first cohort). The rearrangement links TRBV25-1 to TRBJ2-6; maybe TRBD1 (5 bases). The sample was PBMCs. The origin of this receptor is a woman aged 30 to 39 in good health and CMV-seropositive. CDR3 amino acids: CASSEPGYPSGANVLTF. CDR3 in DNA: TGTGCCAGCAGTGAGCCAGGGTATCCCTCTGGGGCCAACGTCCTGACTTTC.